This T cell receptor beta chain is drawn from a study of PD-1 blockade in classical Hodgkin lymphoma. Study results and caveats: Diversity similar to that of newly diagnosed patients was seen at baseline in complete responders. Reports indicated that newly diagnosed patients had lower baseline TCR diversity than healthy donors did.

The CDR3 covers 15 residues. Per the germline V gene, CDR1 is SGHNT and CDR2 is YYREEE (reference sequence). The V and J ends lost 4 bases and 8 bases, in that order; junction bases with no gene match: 8. Described time point: cycle 4 day 1 (C4D1), after more than five weeks of nivolumab. After autologous stem cell transplantation all patients relapsed, and prior brentuximab vedotin exposure differed between cohorts. Relative to its sample, this clone is medium-sized. What it binds is unknown. Method: immunoSEQ multiplex PCR; TCRdb's copy keeps in-frame clones and lacks some. The sample has about 31,000 clones; around 85% are singletons.

The rearrangement uses TRBV5-4 and TRBJ1-4, with TRBD1 matching over 10 bases. This sequence was found in a human donor with classical Hodgkin lymphoma. This specimen was peripheral blood mononuclear cells (PBMCs), taken before the fourth cycle of nivolumab. CDR3 sequence (DNA): TGTGCCAGCAGCCTTGGGGACAGGGGAATCGAAAAACTGTTTTTT. Translating gives CASSLGDRGIEKLFF.